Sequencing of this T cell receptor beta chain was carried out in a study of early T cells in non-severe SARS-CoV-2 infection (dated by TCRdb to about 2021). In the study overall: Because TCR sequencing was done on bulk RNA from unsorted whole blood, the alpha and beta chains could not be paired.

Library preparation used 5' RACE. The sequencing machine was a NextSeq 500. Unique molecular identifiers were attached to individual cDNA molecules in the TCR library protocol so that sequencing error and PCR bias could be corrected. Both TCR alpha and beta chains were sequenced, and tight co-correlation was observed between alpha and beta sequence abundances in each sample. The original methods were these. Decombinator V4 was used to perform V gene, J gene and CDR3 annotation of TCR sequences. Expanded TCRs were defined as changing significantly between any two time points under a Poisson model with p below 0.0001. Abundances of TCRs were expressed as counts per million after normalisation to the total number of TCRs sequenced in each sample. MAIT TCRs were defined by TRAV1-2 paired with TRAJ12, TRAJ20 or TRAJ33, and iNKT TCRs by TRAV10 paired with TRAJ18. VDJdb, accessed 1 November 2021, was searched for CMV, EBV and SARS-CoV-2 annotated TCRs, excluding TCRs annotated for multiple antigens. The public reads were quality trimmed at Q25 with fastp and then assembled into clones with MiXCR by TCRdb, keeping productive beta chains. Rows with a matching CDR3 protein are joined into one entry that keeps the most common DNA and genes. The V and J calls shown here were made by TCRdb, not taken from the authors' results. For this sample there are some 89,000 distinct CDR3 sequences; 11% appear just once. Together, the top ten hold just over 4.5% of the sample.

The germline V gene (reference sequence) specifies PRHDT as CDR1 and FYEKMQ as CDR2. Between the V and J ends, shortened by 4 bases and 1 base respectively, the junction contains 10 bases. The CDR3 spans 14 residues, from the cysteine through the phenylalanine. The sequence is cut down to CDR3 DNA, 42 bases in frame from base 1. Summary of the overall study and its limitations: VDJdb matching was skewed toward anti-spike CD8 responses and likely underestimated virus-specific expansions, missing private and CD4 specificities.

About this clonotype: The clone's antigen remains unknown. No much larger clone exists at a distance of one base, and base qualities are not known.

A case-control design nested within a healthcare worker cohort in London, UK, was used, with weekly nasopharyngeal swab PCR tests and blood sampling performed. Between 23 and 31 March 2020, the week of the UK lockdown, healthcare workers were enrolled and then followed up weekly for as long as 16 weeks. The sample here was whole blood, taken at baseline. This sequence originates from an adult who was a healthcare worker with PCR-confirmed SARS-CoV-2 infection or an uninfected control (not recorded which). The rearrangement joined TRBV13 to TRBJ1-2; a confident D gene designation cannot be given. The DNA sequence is TGTGCCAGCAGCTCCGGAGCGGATAACTATGGCTACACCTTC. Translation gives CASSSGADNYGYTF.